This entry lists 16 T cell receptor beta chains sequenced from one sample in a study of OX40 agonist ivuxolimab in advanced cancers. Assay used: immunoSEQ multiplex PCR; TCRdb lists only in-frame clones, some missing. The table records about 26,000 clones, roughly 77% of them present only once. The source was CD4+ or CD8+ T cells sorted from blood, collected in a trial of the OX40 agonist ivuxolimab. The receptors come from an adult with an advanced solid tumor such as melanoma, head and neck, liver or kidney cancer.

In this sample, this clone turned up a few times. The chain joins TRBV6-1 to TRBJ2-2; 7 positions match TRBD1. Trimming removed 6 bases from V and 2 bases from J; junction bases left unmatched: 3. CDR3 size: 14 residues. Germline loops: CDR1 MNHNS, CDR2 SASEGT. The CDR3 DNA is TGTGCCAGCAGCGACAGGGATAACACCGGGGAGCTGTTTTTT. Its translation: CASSDRDNTGELFF.

CDR3 in DNA: TGCGCCAGCAGCCAAATGACAGGGGGCGCGTCCATACATGGCTACACCTTC. It codes for CASSQMTGGASIHGYTF. This chain connects TRBV4-1 to TRBJ1-2, with TRBD1 identical over 10 bases. The ends lost 2 bases at V and 6 bases at J; junction bases unmatched: 12. The CDR3 extends over 17 amino acids. The V gene's germline CDR1 is MGHRA and CDR2 YSYEKL.

The chain carries TRBV9 and TRBJ2-2; D is perhaps TRBD1 (5 bases). This CDR3 contains 17 residues. Germline V gives CDR1 SGDLS, CDR2 YYNGEE. V was shortened by 3 bases and J by 5 bases, with 20 bases between the two germline ends. The CDR3 coding sequence is TGTGCCAGCAGCGAGACGGACCCAGGGTTTAGTACCGGGGAGCTGTTTTTT. It yields the protein CASSETDPGFSTGELFF.

The chain joins TRBV9 to TRBJ1-3, with 7 bases identical to TRBD1. The CDR3 runs 17 residues. Per germline, CDR1 SGDLS and CDR2 YYNGEE. V lost 0 bases to trimming and J lost 2 bases; unmatched junction nucleotides: 8. The CDR3 coding sequence is TGTGCCAGCAGCGTAGAGCGGGCAGGGGGTACTGGAAACACCATATATTTT. Its protein product is CASSVERAGGTGNTIYF. Based on the CDR3 plus reference TRBV9 and TRBJ1-3, the full variable domain is DSGVTQTPKHLITATGQRVTLRCSPRSGDLSVYWYQQSLDQGLQFLIQYYNGEERAKGNILERFSAQQFPDLHSELNLSSLELGDSALYFCASSVERAGGTGNTIYFGEGSWLTVV.

The chain joins TRBV5-1 to TRBJ2-3, with 13 bases lining up with TRBD2. The germline V gene encodes CDR1 SGHRS and CDR2 YFSETQ. The V segment lost 4 bases and the J segment 6 bases; nucleotides outside the gene matches: 8. The CDR3 spans 16 residues. The CDR3 region is CASSPGLAGNYDTQYF. In DNA, the CDR3 is TGCGCCAGCAGCCCGGGACTAGCGGGAAATTACGATACGCAGTATTTT.

A remark on this clone: One junction end disagrees with the germline gene, perhaps due to a read error. V is TRBV2 and J is TRBJ2-3, with 8 bases identical to TRBD1. The length of the CDR3 is 16 residues. From germline, CDR1 is SNHLY and CDR2 FYNNEI. This chain's CDR3 is CVSSEGQGTSTDTQYF. The CDR3 coding sequence is TGTGTCAGCAGTGAAGGACAGGGCACTAGCACAGATACGCAGTATTTT.

The chain combines TRBV7-3 with TRBJ2-5; D gene ambiguous. Germline lookup yields CDR1 SGHTA and CDR2 FQGTGA. The CDR3 is 16 amino acids. The ends were cut back, 0 bases at V and 4 bases at J, with 15 bases in the middle. The CDR3 here is CASSLTGFGVLETQYF. CDR3 nucleotide sequence: TGTGCCAGCAGCTTAACAGGGTTCGGCGTTCTAGAGACCCAGTACTTC.

The chain employs TRBV27 and TRBJ1-4, with TRBD1 matching 7 bases. The germline CDR1 and CDR2 sequences are MNHEY and SMNVEV (reference sequence). There are 15 residues in the CDR3. With V trimmed by 5 bases and J by 5 bases, 8 bases remained unmatched. The CDR3 spells CASSPLGTVNEKLFF. The CDR3 nucleotides are TGTGCCAGCAGTCCCCTCGGGACAGTGAATGAAAAACTGTTTTTT.

The chain links TRBV15 to TRBJ1-1; D is undetermined. Germline V CDR1 and CDR2: LNHNV, YYDKDF (reference sequence). Trimming cost V 0 bases and J 1 base, with 12 bases left between them. This CDR3 has 16 residues. The CDR3 here is CATSRDWVGRNTEAFF. The CDR3 nucleotides read TGTGCCACCAGCAGAGATTGGGTAGGGCGGAACACTGAAGCTTTCTTT.

Comment on this clone: Germline is not matched at one junction end, which may reflect a read error. The chain has TRBV7-7 and TRBJ2-5; TRBD2 matches 9 bases. CDR1 is SSHAT, CDR2 FNYEAQ, per germline (reference sequence). The CDR3 is 16 residues long. CDR3 region: CASSSPQRGAEETQYF. Here the CDR3 DNA reads TGTGCTAGCAGCTCCCCCCAGCGGGGGGCCGAAGAGACCCAGTACTTC.

This sequence joins TRBV28 and TRBJ2-1, with 12 bases matching TRBD2. The CDR3 consists of 16 residues. CDR1 is MDHEN, CDR2 SYDVKM, per germline. V lost 5 bases and J lost 8; bases outside the gene matches: 10. Here the CDR3 DNA reads TGTGCCAGCAGTCTAAGACTAGCGGGAGCTGTCTATGAGCAGTTCTTC. It is translated as CASSLRLAGAVYEQFF.

This rearrangement joins TRBV11-2 to TRBJ1-1; no definite D call. This CDR3 is 15 amino acids long. Trimming took 5 bases from V and 1 from J, leaving 14 bases between them. The germline gives CDR1 SGHAT, CDR2 FQNNGV. The CDR3, as DNA: TGTGCCAGCAGCGCAGCCCAGACTGGGAACACTGAAGCTTTCTTT. It translates to CASSAAQTGNTEAFF.

The chain joins TRBV7-9 to TRBJ2-7, with 9 bases identical to TRBD1. This CDR3 contains 15 residues. CDR1 is SEHNR and CDR2 is FQNEAQ in the germline V gene (reference sequence). Germline trimming cut 0 bases from V and 3 bases from J; bases unmatched to any gene: 3. CDR3 sequence reads: CASSLAGTGNYEQYF. CDR3 nucleotide sequence: TGTGCCAGCAGCTTAGCCGGGACAGGGAACTACGAGCAGTACTTC. The variable domain in full, with the rest retrieved from reference TRBV7-9 and TRBJ2-7, is DTGVSQNPRHKITKRGQNVTFRCDPISEHNRLYWYRQTLGQGPEFLTYFQNEAQLEKSRLLSDRFSAERPKGSFSTLEIQRTEQGDSAMYLCASSLAGTGNYEQYFGPGTRLTVT.

V usage is TRBV7-9 and J usage is TRBJ1-1, with D perhaps matching TRBD1 (6 bases). The CDR3 covers 12 residues. CDR1 and CDR2 from the germline V gene are SEHNR and FQNEAQ (reference sequence). The V gene lost 7 bases and the J gene lost 6 bases, with 12 bases spanning the gap. The CDR3 bases are TGTGCCAGCAAAGGGGGGCCCCCTGAAGCTTTCTTT. Its protein is CASKGGPPEAFF.

The chain combines TRBV2 with TRBJ2-5; weak D call: TRBD1 (5 bases). V lost 3 bases, J lost 2 bases, and 10 bases lay in between. Germline CDR1 SNHLY, CDR2 FYNNEI. This CDR3 has 14 residues. The CDR3 nucleotides are TGTGCCAGCAGTGAGCTCAGGGCGCAAGAGACCCAGTACTTC. Protein: CASSELRAQETQYF.

This clone was recorded a few times. The chain combines TRBV7-8 with TRBJ2-7; 8 nucleotides match TRBD1. Per germline, CDR1 SGHVS and CDR2 FQNEAQ. Trimming at V came to 3 bases and at J to 4 bases, leaving 5 bases not matched to a gene. The CDR3 is made up of 14 amino acids. The CDR3 loop is CASSFTGGVYEQYF. The CDR3 DNA sequence: TGTGCCAGCAGCTTTACAGGGGGAGTATACGAGCAGTACTTC.